This entry concerns a single T cell receptor (beta chain). The data originate from a study of shared clonotypes between healthy human individuals. At the level of the study: A donor's plate count was three for CD4 naive and three for CD4 memory; CD8 naive had two and CD8 memory one.

An assay was performed, and its level was deep. The authors' processing: Junction-only sequences produced by ImmunoSEQ had no quality scores, so filtering differed. Measured with immunoSEQ multiplex PCR; TCRdb has only the in-frame clones, and not every one. V and J calls and clone size are as listed in that table; D and trimming were resolved from the DNA. The table has about 2 million clones, about 95% seen once. CDR1 and CDR2 from the germline V gene are LGHNA and YNFKEQ. This CDR3 has 14 residues. Deletions cut 0 bases from V and 6 bases from J, with 11 bases between. Terminally differentiated effector memory CD45RA+ cells were excluded by CCR7 positive selection of CD45RO-negative cells. The donors, all of them Caucasian adults, lived in Nashville, Tennessee.

The gene calls are TRBV4-2 and TRBJ1-1, with D perhaps matching TRBD1 (5 bases). The sample taken for sequencing was naive CD8+ T cells sorted from blood. The origin of this receptor is a man aged 18 to 30 in good health. As DNA, the CDR3 is TGTGCCAGCAGCCAAGACTGGGGGACCTCTGAAGCTTTCTTT. Its translation: CASSQDWGTSEAFF.